This TCR beta chain was retrieved from a study of response to subunit inactivated influenza vaccine (dated by TCRdb to 2016 to 2018). About the study as a whole: Deep quantitative T cell receptor repertoire profiling was used in the study to track responses to a trivalent subunit inactivated influenza vaccine.

This clonotype was detected ten times or more. The antigen this receptor binds is unknown. Qualities for individual bases were not recorded, and no much larger clone is one base off. The paper as a whole reports these results and caveats: According to the authors, only a limited number of new T cells may be recruited by each seasonal influenza vaccination.

V loses 4 bases, J loses 1 base, and the germline ends lie 16 bases apart. From the germline V gene, CDR1 is SGHTA and CDR2 is FQGNSA. The CDR3 measures 16 amino acids from cysteine to phenylalanine. The CDR3 DNA has 48 bases and is translated from base 1. The library was generated by RT-PCR. Reads for this sample came from an Illumina HiSeq 2500. The raw public data were reprocessed by TCRdb itself: fastp quality trimming at Q25, MiXCR clonotype calling, in-frame beta chains only. Duplicate CDR3 protein sequences are folded into a single record with the most common DNA and genes. Counted in this sample were about 610,000 distinct CDR3 sequences; 14% of them appeared once. The top ten constitute 8.5% to 14% of the sample.

The sample here was PBMCs from blood, taken 11 to 12 days after vaccination. The receptor comes from a man between 50 and 59 years old who received an inactivated influenza vaccine. Donor details come from another sample of the same person, matched by shared clones. The chain was built from TRBV7-2 and TRBJ2-5, with the D gene tentatively TRBD1 or TRBD2, based on 6 matching bases in each. The sequenced DNA: TGTGCCAGCAGCTCACAAGGGGGGTACCTCCAAGAGACCCAGTACTTC. The encoded protein is CASSSQGGYLQETQYF.